Below are 25 T cell receptor beta chains sequenced from a single sample in a study of long-term antiretroviral therapy in people with HIV. Researchers report immunoSEQ v3.0 was run at survey level. Profiled with immunoSEQ multiplex PCR; TCRdb holds only in-frame clones, not every one. The sample lists tens of thousands of clones, about 96% occurring once. Sequenced material: unsorted PBMCs, taken roughly 6.3 years after starting antiretroviral therapy. The receptors were gathered from a man under 40 with HIV.

The chain uses TRBV9 and TRBJ2-7, with 8 bases that match TRBD2. CDR1 and CDR2 (germline): SGDLS, YYNGEE. J was trimmed by 5 bases and V by 4 bases; bases with no gene match: 23. This CDR3 has 19 amino acids. CDR3 bases: TGTGCCAGCAGCTCACAGTGGGGGAGTAGCGGGAAAATATGGGACGAGCAGTACTTC. It specifies CASSSQWGSSGKIWDEQYF.

This chain uses TRBV7-3 with TRBJ1-2, with 7 bases identical to TRBD1. V was pared by 0 bases and J by 4 bases, with 2 bases of the junction left unmatched. The germline gives CDR1 SGHTA, CDR2 FQGTGA. The CDR3 consists of 14 residues. Written as DNA, the CDR3 is TGTGCCAGCAGCTTAACGGCAGGGGGCTATGGCTACACCTTC. Amino acid sequence: CASSLTAGGYGYTF.

This clone is classed as medium-sized (0.01 to 0.1%). This chain links TRBV19 with TRBJ2-3; TRBD2 is a possible D gene (5 bases). Germline V gives CDR1 LNHDA, CDR2 SQIVND (reference sequence). This CDR3 comprises 14 residues. Trimming removed 1 base at V and 7 bases at J, with 12 bases between. CDR3: CASSIGTGEHTQYF. CDR3 sequence (DNA): TGTGCCAGTAGTATAGGGACTGGGGAACATACGCAGTATTTT. The full variable domain, its missing parts supplied by reference TRBV19 and TRBJ2-3, is DGGITQSPKYLFRKEGQNVTLSCEQNLNHDAMYWYRQDPGQGLRLIYYSQIVNDFQKGDIAEGYSVSREKKESFPLTVTSAQKNPTAFYLCASSIGTGEHTQYFGPGTRLTVL.

The chain carries TRBV30 and TRBJ1-1; D might be TRBD1 (6 bases). The CDR3 sequence is 20 residues long. The V gene's germline CDR1 is GTSNPN and CDR2 SVGIG (reference sequence). Trimming stripped 1 base from V and 1 base from J, with 28 bases between. The CDR3 DNA is TGTGCCTGGAGTGAGAATCACCGGGACACCGAAAAGGGGCGGAACACTGAAGCTTTCTTT. Translating it yields CAWSENHRDTEKGRNTEAFF. The entire variable domain, with the rest obtained from reference TRBV30 and TRBJ1-1, is as follows: SQTIHQWPATLVQPVGSPLSLECTVEGTSNPNLYWYRQAAGRGLQLLFYSVGIGQISSEVPQNLSASRPQDRQFILSSKKLLLSDSGFYLCAWSENHRDTEKGRNTEAFFGQGTRLTVV.

The chain links TRBV9 to TRBJ1-3; D is possibly TRBD1 (6 bases). Deletions cut 0 bases from V and 5 bases from J, with 15 bases between. CDR3 length: 16 residues. Germline-derived CDR1 and CDR2 are SGDLS and YYNGEE. The CDR3 coding sequence is TGTGCCAGCAGCGTAGGACACAGGGACCTGAGAAACACCATATATTTT. Residues: CASSVGHRDLRNTIYF.

This clone was seen just once. The chain is built from TRBV11-3 and TRBJ2-2; tentative D call: TRBD2 (6 bases). Deletions cut 4 bases from V and 4 bases from J, with 10 bases between. The CDR3 is 14 residues long. Germline lookup yields CDR1 SGHNT and CDR2 YENEEA. The CDR3 DNA reads as TGTGCCAGCAGCTCACGGGACTTCACCGGGGAGCTGTTTTTT. Its translation is CASSSRDFTGELFF.

This sequence joins TRBV2 and TRBJ2-5; D is ambiguous. There are 16 residues in the CDR3. Trimming pared 7 bases from V and 5 bases from J, leaving 23 bases between. Per germline, CDR1 SNHLY and CDR2 FYNNEI. For the CDR3, the DNA is TGTGCCAGCATCTATAGAACAGAGACACCCCGGGAGACCCAGTACTTC. Amino acids: CASIYRTETPRETQYF.

The CDR3 loop reads CASSGGTGVSGANVLTF. The CDR3 coding sequence is TGTGCCAGCAGTGGGGGGACAGGGGTCTCTGGGGCCAACGTCCTGACTTTC. The chain has TRBV6-1 and TRBJ2-6; 10 bases fit TRBD1. The CDR3 is 17 amino acids. Germline V lookup: CDR1 MNHNS, CDR2 SASEGT. V shed 4 bases, J shed 0 bases, and the junction held 3 bases outside the gene matches.

The V gene is TRBV28, the J gene TRBJ2-7, with 7 positions matching TRBD2. Per the germline V gene, CDR1 is MDHEN and CDR2 is SYDVKM. The J segment lost 0 bases and the V segment lost 3 bases, leaving 8 bases of the junction unmatched. This CDR3 is built from 16 residues. DNA of the CDR3: TGTGCCAGCAGTTTTCTCGGGGTAGCGGGCTCCTACGAGCAGTACTTC. This translates into CASSFLGVAGSYEQYF.

This clone was observed a handful of times. This chain connects TRBV7-2 to TRBJ2-1; 9 bases agree with TRBD1. The V and J ends lost 5 bases and 8 bases, in that order; junction bases with no gene match: 7. This CDR3 is 14 amino acids long. Germline CDR1 is SGHTA and CDR2 is FQGNSA. The DNA of the CDR3 is TGTGCCAGCAGCCTACGCCGGACAGGGGATGAGCAGTTCTTC. It is translated as CASSLRRTGDEQFF.

The chain combines TRBV27 with TRBJ1-5, with D perhaps TRBD1 (5 bases). The V and J ends lost 6 bases and 2 bases respectively, with 11 bases between them. The CDR3 runs to 14 residues. The germline CDR1 and CDR2 sequences are MNHEY and SMNVEV (reference sequence). The CDR3, as DNA: TGTGCCAGCAGCCGCCAGGGTGGCAATCAGCCCCAGCATTTT. Its protein is CASSRQGGNQPQHF.

The gene calls are TRBV7-8 and TRBJ1-2; no definite D call. V lost 1 base and J 2 bases, leaving 8 bases between the germline ends. CDR1 is SGHVS, CDR2 FQNEAQ, per germline. The CDR3 length is 14 residues. The CDR3 sequence is CASSLGQLNYGYTF. The CDR3 DNA reads as TGTGCCAGCAGCTTAGGGCAGCTCAACTATGGCTACACCTTC.

This clone showed up just a few times. This chain uses TRBV7-2 with TRBJ2-7; 8 nucleotides align to TRBD2. From germline, CDR1 is SGHTA and CDR2 FQGNSA. The ends lost 5 bases at V and 6 bases at J; junction bases unmatched: 9. The CDR3 runs 14 residues. CDR3 sequence: CASSLLAGRSEQYF. The CDR3 DNA reads TGTGCCAGCAGCCTTCTAGCGGGCCGATCCGAGCAGTACTTC.

The chain employs TRBV9 and TRBJ1-2; the D gene is possibly TRBD1 (5 bases). The germline gives CDR1 SGDLS, CDR2 YYNGEE. The CDR3 consists of 14 residues. The V end was cut by 3 bases, the J end by 6 bases, with 15 bases between. This chain's CDR3 is CASSAAGRGHGYTF. CDR3 in DNA: TGTGCCAGCAGCGCTGCAGGGAGGGGACATGGCTACACCTTC.

The chain recombines TRBV12-5 with TRBJ2-7; the match to TRBD2 covers 10 bases. The CDR3 length is 13 residues. V dropped 6 bases and J dropped 5; count of bases not matched to a gene: 4. The germline gives CDR1 LGHNT, CDR2 FRNRAP. The CDR3 sequence is CASGERGGDEQYF. Written as DNA, the CDR3 is TGTGCTAGTGGAGAGCGGGGGGGCGACGAGCAGTACTTC. The variable domain in full, with the rest retrieved from reference TRBV12-5 and TRBJ2-7, is DARVTQTPRHKVTEMGQEVTMRCQPILGHNTVFWYRQTMMQGLELLAYFRNRAPLDDSGMPKDRFSAEMPDATLATLKIQPSEPRDSAVYFCASGERGGDEQYFGPGTRLTVT.

The chain is built from TRBV18 and TRBJ2-7; 10 bases map to TRBD1. The CDR3 contains 15 residues. CDR1 is KGHSH and CDR2 is LQKENI in the germline V gene. V was clipped by 4 bases and J by 4 bases; unmatched bases: 7. The CDR3 spells CASSLRQGAGYEQYF. The CDR3 DNA reads as TGTGCCAGCTCACTTCGACAGGGGGCGGGGTACGAGCAGTACTTC.

This sequence joins TRBV7-9 and TRBJ2-7, with a weak D call TRBD1 (6 bases). Trimming removed 1 base at V and 3 bases at J, with 10 bases between. The CDR3 spans 14 residues. Germline V gene sequence: CDR1 SEHNR, CDR2 FQNEAQ (reference sequence). The CDR3 nucleotides are TGTGCCAGCAGCTTAGGGACAGCCAACTACGAGCAGTACTTC. Amino acids: CASSLGTANYEQYF.

CDR3 loop: CAWSDRSYEQYF. The CDR3 DNA sequence: TGTGCCTGGAGCGATCGATCCTACGAGCAGTACTTC. The V gene is TRBV30, the J gene TRBJ2-7; D call uncertain. The CDR3 spans 12 residues. CDR1 GTSNPN and CDR2 SVGIG come from the germline V gene (reference sequence). Trimming took off 3 bases at V and 1 base at J, with 7 bases between the two ends.

This clone has just one count. The V gene is TRBV14, the J gene TRBJ2-4, with a weak D call TRBD2 (5 bases). Germline loops: CDR1 SGHDN, CDR2 FVKESK. The CDR3 loop spans 15 amino acids. Trimming removed 1 base from V and 8 bases from J, with 15 bases in between. CDR3 nucleotides: TGTGCCAGCAGCCAAGGGACCAGCTTGGAGGACATTCAGTACTTC. Its translation is CASSQGTSLEDIQYF.

V gene TRBV28 combines with J gene TRBJ1-5; 8 bases are a match to TRBD1. CDR3 length equals 16 residues. Looked up from germline, CDR1 is MDHEN and CDR2 is SYDVKM. J was trimmed by 1 base and V by 8 bases; bases with no gene match: 10. CDR3 in DNA: TGTGCCAGCCACCCGGCAGGGGGCCGGAGCAATCAGCCCCAGCATTTT. As protein: CASHPAGGRSNQPQHF.

V and J are TRBV15 and TRBJ1-1; the D gene is possibly TRBD1 (5 bases). The V gene lost 5 bases and the J gene lost 7 bases, with 14 bases spanning the gap. This CDR3 has 13 residues. The germline CDR1 and CDR2 sequences are LNHNV and YYDKDF (reference sequence). The CDR3 sequence: CATSGPLGLEAFF. In DNA form, the CDR3 reads TGTGCCACCAGCGGGCCTTTGGGGCTTGAAGCTTTCTTT.

The chain employs TRBV7-3 and TRBJ2-1; TRBD2 aligns across 8 bases. The V segment lost 4 bases and the J segment 5 bases; nucleotides outside the gene matches: 10. This CDR3 is 16 amino acids long. Germline CDR1 and CDR2: SGHTA and FQGTGA. CDR3 amino acids: CASSYRVAGPDNEQFF. In DNA, the CDR3 is TGTGCCAGCAGCTATCGGGTAGCGGGACCAGACAATGAGCAGTTCTTC.

The rearrangement joins TRBV6-5 to TRBJ2-2; D is ambiguous. The CDR3 has 13 residues. V gave up 7 bases and J gave up 2 bases, with 8 bases separating them. CDR1 is MNHEY and CDR2 is SVGAGI in the germline V gene. CDR3 amino acids: CASTSYNTGELFF. In DNA form, the CDR3 reads TGTGCCAGCACCTCTTATAACACCGGGGAGCTGTTTTTT.

This clone was counted between two and nine times. The chain joins TRBV5-1 to TRBJ1-2; D call uncertain. The CDR3 contains 12 residues. With 0 bases removed from V and 8 bases from J, the gap between germline ends came to 8 bases. Germline V gene sequence: CDR1 SGHRS, CDR2 YFSETQ. DNA for the CDR3: TGCGCCAGCAGCTTGGACGGGAAGGGCTACACCTTC. Its translation: CASSLDGKGYTF.

V usage is TRBV6-4 and J usage is TRBJ2-1, with 8 bases identical to TRBD1. The CDR3 has 13 amino acids. Germline V gene data show CDR1 as MRHNA and CDR2 as SNTAGT. After removal of 5 bases from V and 8 bases from J, the junction contained 5 bases not matched to a gene. CDR3 region: CASSRQGKDEQFF. In DNA, the CDR3 is TGTGCCAGCAGTAGACAGGGGAAGGATGAGCAGTTCTTC.